This T cell receptor (beta chain) was captured by sequencing in a study of blood T cell repertoires in COVID-19. Overall study context: Samples of COVID-19 (acute and convalescent) were obtained from the United States, Italy and Spain. Sources were T cells, B-cell-depleted T cells, or PBMCs; the material itself was cDNA or gDNA.

Methods used by the authors: Estimated nucleated cell counts came from reference gene primer amplification. Profiling relied on immunoSEQ multiplex PCR, and the TCRdb table lists in-frame clones only, not all of them. D and trimming come from the DNA, and the V and J calls and clone size come from that table. Here the sample spans approximately 240,000 clones, approximately 86% being singletons. The TCR originated in a human donor in a cohort sampled during active COVID-19. Sequenced input: peripheral blood.

CDR3 loop: CASNHQTGFSYGYTF. The CDR3 coding sequence is TGTGCCAGCAATCATCAAACGGGATTTTCTTATGGCTACACCTTC. The rearrangement uses TRBV6-5 and TRBJ1-2; no definite D call. The CDR3 spans 15 residues. In germline, CDR1 is MNHEY, CDR2 SVGAGI. V was cut by 7 bases and J by 5 bases, with 20 bases left in between.